This T cell receptor (beta chain) derives from a study of cytomegalovirus exposure and HLA in healthy donors. CDR1 and CDR2 (germline): SGHVS, FNYEAQ. The CDR3 sequence is 16 residues long. V shed 3 bases, J shed 0 bases, and the junction held 2 bases outside the gene matches. Primers for the PCR totalled 60 Vbeta and 13 Jbeta. Sequencing was performed with immunoSEQ multiplex PCR; in TCRdb, only in-frame clones are kept and a portion is missing. Among about 180,000 clones, around 80% were seen once, and the ten largest hold under 2%. This chain connects TRBV7-6 to TRBJ2-2; TRBD2 agrees at 9 bases. Sequencing was done on a sample of PBMCs. The clonotype originates from a woman in her twenties or thirties in good health and CMV-seronegative. CDR3 region: CASSFSGGPNTGELFF. The CDR3 DNA reads as TGTGCCAGCAGCTTTAGCGGGGGCCCGAACACCGGGGAGCTGTTTTTT.